The 30 T cell receptor beta chains below come from one sample, sequenced in a study of OX40 agonist ivuxolimab in advanced cancers. Here immunoSEQ multiplex PCR was the method, and the copy in TCRdb shows in-frame clones only, minus some. In the table there are over 90,000 clones, 90% of which are singletons. The material was CD4+ or CD8+ T cells sorted from blood, obtained in a trial of the OX40 agonist ivuxolimab. These receptors originate from an adult with an advanced solid tumor such as melanoma, head and neck, liver or kidney cancer.

The V call is TRBV9, the J call TRBJ2-1; 16 nucleotides agree with TRBD2. Germline V gene data show CDR1 as SGDLS and CDR2 as YYNGEE. CDR3 length: 19 amino acids. Trimming cost V 5 bases and J 6 bases; bases outside gene matches: 14. The chain's CDR3 is CASSSAGGLAGGPLNEQFF. As DNA, the CDR3 is TGTGCCAGCAGTTCCGCGGGGGGACTAGCGGGAGGGCCTCTCAATGAGCAGTTCTTC. Variable domain in full (rest from reference TRBV9 and TRBJ2-1): DSGVTQTPKHLITATGQRVTLRCSPRSGDLSVYWYQQSLDQGLQFLIQYYNGEERAKGNILERFSAQQFPDLHSELNLSSLELGDSALYFCASSSAGGLAGGPLNEQFFGPGTRLTVL.

V is TRBV4-1 and J is TRBJ1-3; no definite D call. This CDR3 spans 18 amino acids. Deletions cut 4 bases from V and 2 bases from J, with 21 bases between. Germline loops: CDR1 MGHRA, CDR2 YSYEKL. The CDR3 bases are TGCGCCAGCAGCCCAGGCTTTAGGGAGACGTCGGCTGGAAACACCATATATTTT. Residues: CASSPGFRETSAGNTIYF.

This sequence joins TRBV19 and TRBJ1-2; D not certain. There are 14 residues in the CDR3. The V end lost 7 bases, the J end lost 2 bases, and 14 bases lay between the germline ends. Germline V gene data show CDR1 as LNHDA and CDR2 as SQIVND (reference sequence). The CDR3 DNA follows: TGTGCCAGTAAGGCAGTGAGGATCAACTATGGCTACACCTTC. Its protein product is CASKAVRINYGYTF.

V is TRBV11-3 and J is TRBJ1-1; D call uncertain. From germline, CDR1 is SGHNT and CDR2 YENEEA. Trimming took off 3 bases at V and 3 bases at J, with 8 bases between the two ends. This CDR3 has 13 residues. Here the CDR3 reads CASSLASYTEAFF. In DNA, the CDR3 is TGTGCCAGCAGCTTGGCCTCTTACACTGAAGCTTTCTTT.

This sequence joins TRBV6-5 and TRBJ2-5, with D possibly matching TRBD1 (6 bases). This CDR3 is 14 amino acids long. Trimming removed 4 bases at V and 1 base at J, with 10 bases between. Germline V gives CDR1 MNHEY, CDR2 SVGAGI. CDR3 sequence (DNA): TGTGCCAGCAGTTCCATAGGGGGCCAAGAGACCCAGTACTTC. Translating gives CASSSIGGQETQYF.

The chain carries TRBV28 and TRBJ1-1, with TRBD1 matching over 7 bases. The V gene's germline CDR1 is MDHEN and CDR2 SYDVKM. The junction had 11 bases not matched to a gene; V was cut back by 5 bases and J by 11 bases. This CDR3 has 13 amino acids. Written as DNA, the CDR3 is TGTGCCAGCAGTCCACTGGACAGGAGCGTCGCTTTCTTT. It codes for CASSPLDRSVAFF.

The CDR3 DNA is TGTGCCAGCAGCTTATGGGGGGACAGATCCTACGAGCAGTACTTC. Protein sequence: CASSLWGDRSYEQYF. The V and J genes are TRBV7-2 and TRBJ2-7; D is possibly TRBD1 (7 bases). The CDR3 consists of 15 residues. The V end lost 2 bases, the J end lost 1 base, and 12 bases lay between the germline ends. CDR1 and CDR2 from the germline V gene are SGHTA and FQGNSA.

The rearrangement links TRBV6-1 to TRBJ2-1; 7 bases align to TRBD1. This CDR3 has 14 amino acids. The ends lost 4 bases at V and 6 bases at J; junction bases unmatched: 6. Per germline, CDR1 MNHNS and CDR2 SASEGT. In DNA form, the CDR3 reads TGTGCCAGCAGTGCCCGGGACAGAGGCAATGAGCAGTTCTTC. Translation gives CASSARDRGNEQFF.

The genes are TRBV7-8 and TRBJ2-5; the match to TRBD2 covers 8 bases. The J call is uncertain, as TRBJ2-7 better fits the DNA end. Germline V gene data show CDR1 as SGHVS and CDR2 as FQNEAQ. The CDR3 is 17 amino acids. DNA for the CDR3: TGTGCCAGCAGCTTATCCGCCGGGGGACTAGTTGGGTACGAGCAGTACTTC. It is translated as CASSLSAGGLVGYEQYF.

The chain carries TRBV6-5 and TRBJ1-6, with D possibly being TRBD1 (6 bases). Looked up from germline, CDR1 is MNHEY and CDR2 is SVGAGI. Deletions cut 1 base from V and 7 bases from J, with 11 bases between. This CDR3 contains 15 residues. The CDR3: CASSYLQGTNSPLHF. DNA for the CDR3: TGTGCCAGCAGTTACTTGCAGGGGACCAATTCACCCCTCCACTTT.

This clone has a handful of counts. This chain connects TRBV20-1 to TRBJ1-2; D not certain. Germline CDR1 is DFQATT and CDR2 is SNEGSKA (reference sequence). The CDR3 runs 11 residues. Trimming took 7 bases from V and 6 from J, leaving 12 bases between them. CDR3: CSVRTFHGYTF. As DNA, the CDR3 is TGCAGTGTCCGAACCTTCCATGGCTACACCTTC.

V is TRBV15 and J is TRBJ1-4; maybe TRBD1 (5 bases). The CDR3 has 14 residues. Germline assignment: CDR1 LNHNV and CDR2 YYDKDF (reference sequence). V lost 0 bases, J lost 5 bases, and 7 bases lay in between. The DNA of the CDR3 is TGTGCCACCAGCAGAGAATCAGGGAATGAAAAACTGTTTTTT. Translating it yields CATSRESGNEKLFF.

The chain is built from TRBV28 and TRBJ1-1; no firm D call. V gave up 7 bases and J gave up 8 bases, with 20 bases separating them. CDR3 size: 14 residues. Germline assignment: CDR1 MDHEN and CDR2 SYDVKM. As DNA, the CDR3 is TGTGCCAGCACCCCTCACTCCTCGGTGCTCGAAGCTTTCTTT. Translated: CASTPHSSVLEAFF.

The chain carries TRBV7-2 and TRBJ1-4; 7 positions agree with TRBD1. This CDR3 spans 16 amino acids. V shed 2 bases and J 5 bases; nucleotides not matched to a gene: 8. Germline-derived CDR1 and CDR2 are SGHTA and FQGNSA. CDR3 bases: TGTGCCAGCAGCTTACCCCTCCTGACAGGGAATGAAAAACTGTTTTTT. Protein product: CASSLPLLTGNEKLFF.

The V gene is TRBV7-9, the J gene TRBJ1-6, with 7 bases that match TRBD1. The V gene's germline CDR1 is SEHNR and CDR2 FQNEAQ (reference sequence). This CDR3 comprises 14 residues. After removal of 5 bases from V and 6 bases from J, the junction contained 4 bases not matched to a gene. CDR3 sequence (DNA): TGTGCCAGCAGCCTGGGGACAGCTAATTCACCCCTCCACTTT. Its translation: CASSLGTANSPLHF.

This chain joins TRBV5-1 and TRBJ1-1, with 7 bases lining up with TRBD1. J lost 0 bases, V lost 4 bases, and 12 bases had no gene match. Germline values: CDR1 SGHRS, CDR2 YFSETQ. The CDR3 consists of 17 residues. The CDR3 sequence is CASSQRLSTGLNTEAFF. DNA of the CDR3: TGCGCCAGCAGCCAAAGATTATCGACAGGGTTGAACACTGAAGCTTTCTTT.

This clone was seen a few times. This chain links TRBV6-1 with TRBJ1-6; D gene ambiguous. V was clipped by 2 bases and J by 8 bases, with 16 bases between them. The CDR3 loop spans 16 amino acids. The germline V gene encodes CDR1 MNHNS and CDR2 SASEGT. Here the CDR3 DNA reads TGTGCCAGCAGTGAATCCGGGCCATCGCCCTATTCACCCCTCCACTTT. Amino acid sequence: CASSESGPSPYSPLHF.

This clone was picked up one time. The chain is built from TRBV7-2 and TRBJ2-3, with 8 bases identical to TRBD1. CDR3 length equals 16 residues. Germline CDR1 is SGHTA and CDR2 is FQGNSA. The trim removed 5 bases at V and 8 bases at J, leaving 15 bases unmatched. This CDR3 is CASSPSTGTGGLTQYF. The CDR3 DNA sequence: TGTGCCAGCAGCCCTTCTACCGGGACAGGCGGCCTTACGCAGTATTTT.

The chain is built from TRBV6-1 and TRBJ2-7; D perhaps matches TRBD2 (6 bases). CDR1 and CDR2 from the germline V gene are MNHNS and SASEGT. This CDR3 has 15 residues. V gave up 2 bases and J gave up 6 bases, with 17 bases separating them. CDR3 residues: CASSELFPPRGEQYF. CDR3 nucleotides: TGTGCCAGCAGTGAACTTTTCCCCCCGCGGGGCGAGCAGTACTTC.

The chain uses TRBV5-1 and TRBJ1-4; D is uncertain. CDR3 length: 16 residues. V shed 4 bases and J shed 0 bases, with 13 bases lying between them. The germline V gene has CDR1 SGHRS and CDR2 YFSETQ. CDR3 coding DNA: TGCGCCAGCAGCCTTAGAGCACTGGCAACTAATGAAAAACTGTTTTTT. Its translation is CASSLRALATNEKLFF.

V is TRBV2 and J is TRBJ1-5; weak D call: TRBD1 (5 bases). Per the germline V gene, CDR1 is SNHLY and CDR2 is FYNNEI. V was pared by 4 bases and J by 0 bases, with 7 bases between. There are 14 residues in the CDR3. The CDR3 nucleotides are TGTGCCAGCAGTGCAGGGAATAGCAATCAGCCCCAGCATTTT. The encoded protein is CASSAGNSNQPQHF.

The chain is built from TRBV7-9 and TRBJ2-5, with D possibly being TRBD1 or TRBD2 (5 bases each). The J call may be faulty, since TRBJ2-7 better matches the DNA end. The length of the CDR3 is 11 residues. CDR1 is SEHNR, CDR2 FQNEAQ, per germline (reference sequence). Here the CDR3 reads CASTLGDEQYF. DNA of the CDR3: TGTGCCAGCACCTTGGGGGACGAGCAGTACTTC.

The chain has TRBV27 and TRBJ2-7, with D perhaps matching TRBD2 (6 bases). Germline assignment: CDR1 MNHEY and CDR2 SMNVEV (reference sequence). Between the trimmed V and J ends, which lost 6 bases and 1 base, there was a span of 13 bases. The CDR3 covers 14 residues. CDR3 amino acids: CASRRGAVSYEQYF. CDR3 DNA: TGTGCCAGCAGGCGGGGAGCGGTTTCCTACGAGCAGTACTTC.

The CDR3 loop reads CAYGRAGGYGYTF. The CDR3 bases are TGTGCTTATGGACGGGCAGGGGGCTATGGCTACACCTTC. The gene calls are TRBV30 and TRBJ1-2; 7 bases line up with TRBD1. This CDR3 is built from 13 residues. The germline V gene encodes CDR1 GTSNPN and CDR2 SVGIG (reference sequence).

This chain links TRBV5-1 with TRBJ1-2; 10 bases are shared with TRBD1. The CDR3 runs 15 residues. Germline V CDR1 and CDR2: SGHRS, YFSETQ. With 4 bases clipped from V and 6 bases from J, the junction kept 9 bases outside the gene matches. DNA for the CDR3: TGCGCCAGCAGCCGTAAGACAGGGGGCGATGATGGCTACACCTTC. It encodes CASSRKTGGDDGYTF.

The table lists this clone with a count of one. V and J are TRBV27 and TRBJ1-1, with unresolved D. CDR1 MNHEY and CDR2 SMNVEV come from the germline V gene (reference sequence). V lost 5 bases, J lost 0 bases, and 16 bases lay in between. The CDR3 has 16 amino acids. CDR3 protein: CASSPRGSVMNTEAFF. CDR3 nucleotides: TGTGCCAGCAGTCCTAGAGGGTCCGTGATGAACACTGAAGCTTTCTTT.

The chain uses TRBV4-1 and TRBJ2-7; TRBD1 matches at 8 bases. Trimming took 3 bases from V and 2 from J; bases not matched to a gene: 9. The CDR3 contains 16 residues. The germline V gene has CDR1 MGHRA and CDR2 YSYEKL. CDR3: CASSHELTGGPYEQYF. The CDR3 nucleotides are TGCGCCAGCAGCCACGAACTAACAGGGGGACCCTACGAGCAGTACTTC.

The chain has TRBV6-5 and TRBJ2-1; the match to TRBD1 covers 11 bases. The germline CDR1 and CDR2 sequences are MNHEY and SVGAGI. V shed 6 bases and J 6 bases; nucleotides not matched to a gene: 7. The CDR3 runs 15 residues. The CDR3 region is CASSSDRGRRNEQFF. The CDR3 nucleotides read TGTGCCAGCAGCTCGGACAGGGGGCGGCGCAATGAGCAGTTCTTC.

A remark on this clone: One end of the junction is discordant with germline, which a read error may explain. The same CDR3 is also encoded by other DNA sequences in this sample. The J gene is TRBJ1-1, the V gene TRBV12-5, with unresolved D. Germline assignment: CDR1 LGHNT and CDR2 FRNRAP. This CDR3 region has 13 residues. The CDR3 DNA is TGTGCTAGTGGTTTGGGAGGGTACACTGAAGCCTTCTTT. Residues: CASGLGGYTEAFF.

This sequence joins TRBV10-3 and TRBJ2-5; D is perhaps TRBD1 (5 bases). Between the trimmed V and J ends, which lost 6 bases and 3 bases, there was a span of 14 bases. The germline V gene encodes CDR1 ENHRY and CDR2 SYGVKD. The CDR3 loop spans 14 amino acids. As DNA, the CDR3 is TGTGCCATCAGCAAATCCGGCAGGGAAGAGACCCAGTACTTC. Translating it yields CAISKSGREETQYF.